This T cell receptor beta chain emerged from a study of shared clonotypes between healthy human individuals. This clone was detected once. V dropped 4 bases and J dropped 15 bases, with 7 bases sitting between them. The germline CDR1 and CDR2 sequences are SNHLY and FYNNEI. The CDR3 length is 9 residues. Terminally differentiated effector memory CD45RA+ cells were excluded by CCR7 positive selection of CD45RO-negative cells. The table came from immunoSEQ multiplex PCR; TCRdb's copy has only in-frame clones and leaves some out. In the table there are under 600,000 clones, 95% to 98% of which are singletons.

The chain is built from TRBV2 and TRBJ2-1; D not resolved. The origin of this receptor is a man aged 25-40 years in good health. The material sequenced was naive CD8+ T cells sorted from blood. The CDR3 sequence: CASSVTRFF. The CDR3 DNA is TGTGCCAGCAGTGTAACACGGTTCTTC.